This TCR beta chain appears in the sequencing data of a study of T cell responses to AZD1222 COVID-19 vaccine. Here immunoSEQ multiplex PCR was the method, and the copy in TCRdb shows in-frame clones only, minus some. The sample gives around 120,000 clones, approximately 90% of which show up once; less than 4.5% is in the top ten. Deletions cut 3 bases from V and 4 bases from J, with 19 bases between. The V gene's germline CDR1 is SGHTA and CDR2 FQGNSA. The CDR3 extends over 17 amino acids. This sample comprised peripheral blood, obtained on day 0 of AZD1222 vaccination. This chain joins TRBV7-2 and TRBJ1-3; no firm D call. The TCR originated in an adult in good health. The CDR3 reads CASSLLPGGVTGNTIYF. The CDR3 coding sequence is TGTGCCAGCAGCTTGCTCCCGGGCGGGGTGACGGGAAACACCATATATTTT.